The 6 T cell receptor beta chains below were found in one sample sequenced in a study of T cell repertoires in cytomegalovirus infection. TCRdb reprocessed the reads with MiXCR, giving one entry per CDR3 protein. This sample has 570,000 or so distinct CDR3 sequences, with 40% found just once. Their antigen targets remain unknown. Here the sequenced sample was cultured PBMCs, taken from culture after CMV antigen stimulation. These receptors all stem from a human donor in good health (CMV status not recorded). Some clones in this sample may be carry-over from other donors' samples.

This chain joins TRBV7-3 and TRBJ1-4, with 9 bases identical to TRBD1. The CDR3 runs to 14 residues. CDR1 and CDR2 from the germline V gene are SGHTA and FQGTGA. The J segment lost 8 bases and the V segment lost 5 bases, leaving 6 bases of the junction unmatched. In nucleotides, the CDR3 is TGTGCCAGCAGCATACAGGGGGCTTCGGAAAAACTGTTTTTT. As protein: CASSIQGASEKLFF.

This clonotype was seen a handful of times. This chain uses TRBV6-1 with TRBJ2-2; 13 nucleotides line up with TRBD2. The CDR3 has 18 amino acids. V lost 4 bases and J lost 3; bases outside the gene matches: 8. Germline V CDR1 and CDR2: MNHNS, SASEGT. The chain's CDR3 is CASSVISGLAGDTGELFF. Written as DNA, the CDR3 is TGTGCCAGCAGTGTTATCTCAGGACTAGCGGGAGACACCGGGGAGCTGTTTTTT.

The rearrangement links TRBV6-6 to TRBJ1-2; D uncertain. V lost 5 bases and J lost 3, with 16 bases in between. The CDR3 contains 15 residues. Germline CDR1 is MNHNY and CDR2 is SVGAGI (reference sequence). CDR3 loop: CASSEEPFAYYGYTF. As DNA, the CDR3 is TGTGCCAGCAGTGAGGAACCCTTCGCATACTATGGCTACACCTTC.

This chain uses TRBV15 with TRBJ2-2, with D perhaps matching TRBD2 (5 bases). The CDR3 consists of 16 residues. The germline V gene encodes CDR1 LNHNV and CDR2 YYDKDF (reference sequence). Trimming cost V 6 bases and J 2 bases, with 16 bases left between them. For the CDR3, the DNA is TGTGCCACCAGGTCCCTTGAGGGCGTCAACACCGGGGAGCTGTTTTTT. Translating gives CATRSLEGVNTGELFF. Combining the CDR3 with reference TRBV15 and TRBJ2-2 gives the whole variable domain DAMVIQNPRYQVTQFGKPVTLSCSQTLNHNVMYWYQQKSSQAPKLLFHYYDKDFNNEADTPDNFQSRRPNTSFCFLDIRSPGLGDTAMYLCATRSLEGVNTGELFFGEGSRLTVL.

This clonotype was seen a few times. The V call is TRBV3-1, the J call TRBJ1-1; 7 bases match TRBD1. The CDR3 extends over 16 amino acids. CDR1 and CDR2 from the germline V gene are LGHDT and YNNKEL (reference sequence). J gave up 7 bases and V 3 bases, and 14 bases lay outside the gene matches. CDR3 in DNA: TGTGCCAGCAGCCACCTGACGGTTGACAGGGCTGGTGAAGCTTTCTTT. Amino acid sequence: CASSHLTVDRAGEAFF.

The rearrangement links TRBV29-1 to TRBJ2-1, with 10 nucleotides matching TRBD2. This CDR3 region has 17 residues. The V and J ends lost 5 bases and 5 bases, in that order; junction bases with no gene match: 15. Germline-derived CDR1 and CDR2 are SQVTM and ANQGSEA. Written as DNA, the CDR3 is TGCAGCGTTAGAAGGGGGGGTAGCGGGAGGATCGACAATGAGCAGTTCTTC. Its translation: CSVRRGGSGRIDNEQFF.